The rows below give T cell receptor beta chains drawn from one sample of a study of blood T cells in healthy people across ages. MiXCR, applied by TCRdb to the 5' RACE reads, yields one record per CDR3 protein. The sample includes some 940,000 distinct CDR3 sequences, roughly 29% of them seen just once. These records were also assigned to another study, of T cells of mothers and their children.

Source material: blood. These receptors came from a woman aged 40 to 50 in good health. Each CDR3 is given with its conserved first and last residue. Fields, in order: V gene, clone size, CDR3 protein. Size tells how often a clone was seen (once, few, many) or the class of an expanded clone, and some rows leave it out.

v_gene: TRBV9
abundance: .
CDR3aa: CASSVSPKIYYGYTF

v_gene: TRBV6-5
abundance: once
CDR3aa: CASSRQGSNSSVHF

v_gene: TRBV5-1
abundance: .
CDR3aa: CASSLAPGGNEQFF

v_gene: TRBV12-3/TRBV12-4
abundance: .
CDR3aa: CASCPGQGDSGANVLTF

v_gene: TRBV20-1
abundance: many
CDR3aa: CSAPLAGRNEQFF

v_gene: TRBV7-2
abundance: .
CDR3aa: CASSPRRGSNNEQFF

v_gene: TRBV28
abundance: .
CDR3aa: CASRDRATYNEQFF

v_gene: TRBV5-5
abundance: .
CDR3aa: CASNLAGIQGTGELFF

v_gene: TRBV5-1
abundance: .
CDR3aa: CASSLARVGRDIQYF

v_gene: TRBV20-1
abundance: .
CDR3aa: CSVRGSLNEQFF

v_gene: TRBV3-1
abundance: .
CDR3aa: CASRDWTRGSQETQYF

v_gene: TRBV5-1
abundance: many
CDR3aa: CASSLGGTIAYEQYF

v_gene: TRBV12-3/TRBV12-4
abundance: few
CDR3aa: CASTPQLVGRTDTQYF

v_gene: TRBV6-5
abundance: .
CDR3aa: CASRRHTGADTQYF

v_gene: TRBV4-3
abundance: many
CDR3aa: CASSQDRGTGAYEQYF

v_gene: TRBV5-1
abundance: .
CDR3aa: CASSTSDYTDTQYF

v_gene: TRBV12-3/TRBV12-4
abundance: few
CDR3aa: CASSFTDRNYGYTF

v_gene: TRBV4-1
abundance: .
CDR3aa: CANSPLTSGSDNEQFF

v_gene: TRBV7-2
abundance: many
CDR3aa: CASSLVTTGSHQYF

v_gene: TRBV19
abundance: .
CDR3aa: CASSPRVTSGEETQYF

v_gene: TRBV4-1
abundance: many
CDR3aa: CASSLGSGRGEQYF

v_gene: TRBV28
abundance: few
CDR3aa: CASSPMMGYYEQYF

v_gene: TRBV7-9
abundance: .
CDR3aa: CASSLVWNTEAFF

v_gene: TRBV7-9
abundance: .
CDR3aa: CASSFGDLNSPLHF

v_gene: TRBV7-2
abundance: .
CDR3aa: CTSRPQGPPYGYTF

v_gene: TRBV28
abundance: few
CDR3aa: CASNLPGQGFYEQYF

v_gene: TRBV7-2
abundance: many
CDR3aa: CASKAGGNEQFF

v_gene: TRBV18
abundance: .
CDR3aa: CAGSPWQGLGNTEAFF

v_gene: TRBV20-1
abundance: many
CDR3aa: CSAPNSGGPSYEQYF

v_gene: TRBV7-8
abundance: .
CDR3aa: CVSSVGQGGLFTGELFF

v_gene: TRBV28
abundance: few
CDR3aa: CASRTGHGYEQYF

v_gene: TRBV7-8
abundance: .
CDR3aa: CASSHGTANEKLFF

v_gene: TRBV20-1
abundance: many
CDR3aa: CSATGVNILAEQYF

v_gene: TRBV5-1
abundance: few
CDR3aa: CASSLLPTQGFLYGYTF

v_gene: TRBV5-6
abundance: many
CDR3aa: CASSFRDISYNEQFF

v_gene: TRBV5-1
abundance: many
CDR3aa: CASSLGQSEQYF

v_gene: TRBV28
abundance: .
CDR3aa: CASSFGETHGYTF

v_gene: TRBV20-1
abundance: few
CDR3aa: CSARVRNNQSQHF

v_gene: TRBV12-3/TRBV12-4
abundance: .
CDR3aa: CASSLGTGRDGQYF

v_gene: TRBV7-9
abundance: few
CDR3aa: CASSLGRGQGSETQYF

v_gene: TRBV20-1
abundance: few
CDR3aa: CSARRTTEFNEKLFF

v_gene: TRBV20-1
abundance: many
CDR3aa: CSARGGPSNQPQHF

v_gene: TRBV7-2
abundance: .
CDR3aa: CASSPDGPYQPQHF

v_gene: TRBV6-2/TRBV6-3
abundance: once
CDR3aa: CASSYSKFSGDYNEQFF

v_gene: TRBV4-2
abundance: .
CDR3aa: CASSQDPTGTSGEGNEQFF

v_gene: TRBV28
abundance: .
CDR3aa: CAGSSNGYTF

v_gene: TRBV24-1
abundance: few
CDR3aa: CATSDRDRENTEAFF

v_gene: TRBV20-1
abundance: .
CDR3aa: CSAIRQLPSEELFF

v_gene: TRBV12-3/TRBV12-4
abundance: .
CDR3aa: CASSFKGGGNQPQHF

v_gene: TRBV28
abundance: few
CDR3aa: CASSPTGPPYEQYF

v_gene: TRBV28
abundance: many
CDR3aa: CASSLVDSYKTQYF

v_gene: TRBV4-2
abundance: few
CDR3aa: CASSPLGQGATEAFF

v_gene: TRBV7-2
abundance: many
CDR3aa: CASSPLGEETQYF

v_gene: TRBV14
abundance: .
CDR3aa: CASSQDLGRINSPLHF

v_gene: TRBV6-1
abundance: .
CDR3aa: CASSEGLGAAGTEAFF

v_gene: TRBV14
abundance: few
CDR3aa: CASSQARGSYNEQFF

v_gene: TRBV7-6
abundance: .
CDR3aa: CASSSLSGSSGNTIYF